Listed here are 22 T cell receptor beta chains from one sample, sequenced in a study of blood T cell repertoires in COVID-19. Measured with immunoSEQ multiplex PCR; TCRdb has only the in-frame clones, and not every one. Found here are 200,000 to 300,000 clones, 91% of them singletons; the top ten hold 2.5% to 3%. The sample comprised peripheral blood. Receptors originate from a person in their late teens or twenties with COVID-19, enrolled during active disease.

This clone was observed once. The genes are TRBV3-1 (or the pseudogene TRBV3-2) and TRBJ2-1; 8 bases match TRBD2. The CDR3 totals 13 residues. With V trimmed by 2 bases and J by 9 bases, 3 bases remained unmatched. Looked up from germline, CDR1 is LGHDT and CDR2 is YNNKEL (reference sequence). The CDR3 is CASSQMREVEQFF. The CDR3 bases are TGTGCCAGCAGCCAAATGCGGGAGGTTGAGCAGTTCTTC.

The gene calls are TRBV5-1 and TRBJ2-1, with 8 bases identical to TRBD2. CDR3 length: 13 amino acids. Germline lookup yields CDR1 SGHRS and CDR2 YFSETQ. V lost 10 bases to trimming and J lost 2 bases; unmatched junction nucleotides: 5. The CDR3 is CASAGLAYNEQFF. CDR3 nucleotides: TGCGCCTCAGCGGGACTAGCCTACAATGAGCAGTTCTTC.

CDR3 sequence: CASSLRGGYNEQFF. The CDR3 DNA sequence: TGTGCCAGCAGTTTGCGGGGTGGGTACAATGAGCAGTTCTTC. The chain employs TRBV27 and TRBJ2-1; tentative D call: TRBD2 (6 bases). The V gene lost 3 bases and the J gene lost 4 bases, with 10 bases spanning the gap. This CDR3 contains 14 residues. Germline V gene data show CDR1 as MNHEY and CDR2 as SMNVEV (reference sequence).

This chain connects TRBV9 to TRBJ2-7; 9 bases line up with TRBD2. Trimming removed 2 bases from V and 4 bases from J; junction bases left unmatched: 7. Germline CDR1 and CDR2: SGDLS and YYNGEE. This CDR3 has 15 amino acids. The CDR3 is CASSVAPSGKYEQYF. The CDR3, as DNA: TGTGCCAGCAGCGTGGCCCCTAGCGGGAAATACGAGCAGTACTTC.

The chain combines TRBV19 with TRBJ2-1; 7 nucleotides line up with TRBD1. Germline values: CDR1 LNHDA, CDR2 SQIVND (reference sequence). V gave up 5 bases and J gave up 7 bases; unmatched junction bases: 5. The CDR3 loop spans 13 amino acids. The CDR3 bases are TGTGCCAGTAGTGTCGTACAGGGGAATGAGCAGTTCTTC. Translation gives CASSVVQGNEQFF.

As DNA, the CDR3 is TGTGCCAGCTGGGACAGGGGCCTGATCGGAGGCTACACCTTC. It codes for CASWDRGLIGGYTF. This chain connects TRBV27 to TRBJ1-2, with TRBD1 matching 10 bases. The V gene end was trimmed by 8 bases and the J gene end by 8 bases; junction bases not matched to a gene: 11. The germline V gene encodes CDR1 MNHEY and CDR2 SMNVEV (reference sequence). CDR3 length: 14 residues.

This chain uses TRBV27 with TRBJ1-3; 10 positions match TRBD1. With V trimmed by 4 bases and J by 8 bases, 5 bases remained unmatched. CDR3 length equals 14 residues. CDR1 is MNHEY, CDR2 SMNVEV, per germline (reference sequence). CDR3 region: CASSSGTGVDTIYF. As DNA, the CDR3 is TGTGCCAGCAGTTCCGGGACAGGGGTTGACACCATATATTTT.

CDR3 amino acids: CASSLTGLAGDYEQFF. CDR3 sequence (DNA): TGTGCCAGCAGCCTCACCGGACTAGCGGGAGACTATGAGCAGTTCTTC. The chain combines TRBV7-2 with TRBJ2-1; 13 bases are a match to TRBD2. Looked up from germline, CDR1 is SGHTA and CDR2 is FQGNSA. V dropped 5 bases and J dropped 8; count of bases not matched to a gene: 9. The CDR3 runs 16 residues.

Here the CDR3 DNA reads TGCGCCAGCAGGCCGGACTTATCTGGAAACACCATATATTTT. It encodes CASRPDLSGNTIYF. The chain employs TRBV5-1 and TRBJ1-3, with D uncertain. The ends were cut back, 5 bases at V and 1 base at J, with 10 bases in the middle. The length of the CDR3 is 14 residues. Germline assignment: CDR1 SGHRS and CDR2 YFSETQ.

CDR3 nucleotide sequence: TGCGCCAGCCGGGAGGACCCGACAGGGGCCACTGAAGCTTTCTTT. Translating it yields CASREDPTGATEAFF. The rearrangement uses TRBV5-1 and TRBJ1-1; TRBD1 aligns across 8 bases. The V gene's germline CDR1 is SGHRS and CDR2 YFSETQ. This CDR3 contains 15 residues. The ends lost 7 bases at V and 4 bases at J; junction bases unmatched: 12.

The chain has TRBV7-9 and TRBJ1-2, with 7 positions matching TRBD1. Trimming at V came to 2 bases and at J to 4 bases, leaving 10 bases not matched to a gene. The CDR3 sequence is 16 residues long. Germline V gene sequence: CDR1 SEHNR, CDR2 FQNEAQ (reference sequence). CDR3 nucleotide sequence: TGTGCCAGCAGCTTATCTCGAGGACAGGTGGGCTATGGCTACACCTTC. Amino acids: CASSLSRGQVGYGYTF.

CDR3 sequence reads: CASSPDNSDTQYF. Written as DNA, the CDR3 is TGTGCCAGCAGCCCAGACAACTCAGATACGCAGTATTTT. The chain couples TRBV11-3 to TRBJ2-3; D is unclear. This CDR3 is built from 13 residues. Germline V CDR1 and CDR2: SGHNT, YENEEA. V lost 5 bases, J lost 4 bases, and 10 bases lay in between.

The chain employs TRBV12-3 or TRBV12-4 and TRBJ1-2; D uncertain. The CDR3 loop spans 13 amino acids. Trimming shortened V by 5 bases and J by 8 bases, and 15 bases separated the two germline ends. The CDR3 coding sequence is TGTGCCAGCAGTCCCCGCCCACCGAGAGGCTACACCTTC. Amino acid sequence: CASSPRPPRGYTF.

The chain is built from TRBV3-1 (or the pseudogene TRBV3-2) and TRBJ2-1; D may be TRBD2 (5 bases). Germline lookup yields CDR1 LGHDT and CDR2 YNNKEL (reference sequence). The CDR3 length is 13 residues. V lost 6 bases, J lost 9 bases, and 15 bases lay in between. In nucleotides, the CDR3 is TGTGCCAGCAGTCCAAGAATAGCGAGTGAGCAGTTCTTC. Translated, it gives CASSPRIASEQFF.

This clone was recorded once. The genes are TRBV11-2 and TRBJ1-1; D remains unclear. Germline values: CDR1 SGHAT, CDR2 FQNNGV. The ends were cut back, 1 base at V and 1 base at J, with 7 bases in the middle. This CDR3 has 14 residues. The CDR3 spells CASSLGRRNTEAFF. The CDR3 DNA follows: TGTGCCAGCAGCTTAGGGAGAAGGAACACTGAAGCTTTCTTT.

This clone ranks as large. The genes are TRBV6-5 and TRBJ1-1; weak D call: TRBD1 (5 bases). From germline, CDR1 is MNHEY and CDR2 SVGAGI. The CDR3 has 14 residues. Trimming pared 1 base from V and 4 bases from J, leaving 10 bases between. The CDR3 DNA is TGTGCCAGCAGTTACTACACCGGGGGCACTGAAGCTTTCTTT. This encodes CASSYYTGGTEAFF.

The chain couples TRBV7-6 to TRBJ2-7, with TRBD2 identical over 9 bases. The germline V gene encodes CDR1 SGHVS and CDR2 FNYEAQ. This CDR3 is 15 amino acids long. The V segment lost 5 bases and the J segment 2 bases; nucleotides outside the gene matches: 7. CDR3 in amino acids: CASSPTSGLTYEQYF. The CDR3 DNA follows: TGTGCCAGCAGCCCGACTAGCGGACTTACCTACGAGCAGTACTTC. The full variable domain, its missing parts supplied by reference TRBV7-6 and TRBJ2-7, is GAGVSQSPRYKVTKRGQDVALRCDPISGHVSLYWYRQALGQGPEFLTYFNYEAQQDKSGLPNDRFSAERPEGSISTLTIQRTEQRDSAMYRCASSPTSGLTYEQYFGPGTRLTVT.

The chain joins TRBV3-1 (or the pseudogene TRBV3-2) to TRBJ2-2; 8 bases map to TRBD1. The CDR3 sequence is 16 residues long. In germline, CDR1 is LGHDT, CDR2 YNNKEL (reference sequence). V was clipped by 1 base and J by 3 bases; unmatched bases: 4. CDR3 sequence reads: CASSQGTGGDTGELFF. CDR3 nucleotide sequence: TGTGCCAGCAGCCAAGGAACAGGGGGTGACACCGGGGAGCTGTTTTTT.

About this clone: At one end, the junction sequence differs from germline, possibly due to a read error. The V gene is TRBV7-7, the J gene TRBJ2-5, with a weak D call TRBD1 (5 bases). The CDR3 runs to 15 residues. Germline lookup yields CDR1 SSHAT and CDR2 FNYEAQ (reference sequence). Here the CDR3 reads CASSFQWGEGETQYF. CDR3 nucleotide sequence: TGTGCTAGCAGCTTCCAGTGGGGCGAAGGGGAGACCCAGTACTTC. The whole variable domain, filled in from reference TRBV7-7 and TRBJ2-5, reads GAGVSQSPRYKVTKRGQDVTLRCDPISSHATLYWYQQALGQGPEFLTYFNYEAQPDKSGLPSDRFSAERPEGSISTLTIQRTEQRDSAMYRCASSFQWGEGETQYFGPGTRLLVL.

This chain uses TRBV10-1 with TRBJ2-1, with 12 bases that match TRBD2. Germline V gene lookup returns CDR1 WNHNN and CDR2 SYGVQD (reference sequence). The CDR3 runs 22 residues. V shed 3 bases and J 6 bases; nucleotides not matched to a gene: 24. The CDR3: CASSDRQVDGLAGSPLCNEQFF. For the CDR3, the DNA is TGCGCCAGCAGTGATCGACAGGTAGATGGACTAGCGGGAAGCCCCCTATGCAATGAGCAGTTCTTC.

The CDR3 loop reads CATSSPRTGRNTEAFF. For the CDR3, the DNA is TGTGCCACCAGCAGTCCCAGGACAGGGAGGAACACTGAAGCTTTCTTT. The chain is built from TRBV15 and TRBJ1-1; TRBD1 aligns across 8 bases. V was pared by 3 bases and J by 1 base, with 7 bases of the junction left unmatched. The CDR3 spans 16 residues. Germline V gene lookup returns CDR1 LNHNV and CDR2 YYDKDF (reference sequence).

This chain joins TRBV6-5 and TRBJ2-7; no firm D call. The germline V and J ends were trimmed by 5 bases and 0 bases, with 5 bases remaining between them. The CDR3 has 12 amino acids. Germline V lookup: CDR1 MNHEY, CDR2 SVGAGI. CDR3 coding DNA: TGTGCCAGCAGTCTGAGCTCCTACGAGCAGTACTTC. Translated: CASSLSSYEQYF.